Listed here are 30 T cell receptor beta chains from one sample, sequenced in a study of T cells in Graves' hyperthyroidism and ophthalmopathy. There were TCR beta CDR3 regions amplified from RNA transcripts. The HTBI primer set served for first-round RT-PCR of the TCR CDR3. TCRdb itself ran the multiplex PCR reads through MiXCR, one entry per CDR3 protein. The sample includes a few hundred thousand distinct CDR3 sequences, more than 15% of them seen just once. The sequenced sample was blood. These receptors all come from a woman aged 25-40 years with Graves' hyperthyroidism.

This clonotype was seen many times. The chain combines TRBV5-1 with TRBJ2-1; D may match TRBD1 or TRBD2 (6 bases each). In germline, CDR1 is SGHRS, CDR2 YFSETQ. The CDR3 sequence is 14 residues long. The V gene lost 7 bases and the J gene lost 8 bases, with 19 bases spanning the gap. The CDR3 region is CASRRALEGDEQFF. The CDR3 nucleotides are TGCGCCAGCCGGAGGGCCCTCGAGGGGGATGAGCAGTTCTTC.

In its sample, this clonotype was seen many times. The rearrangement joins TRBV27 to TRBJ1-2; weak D call: TRBD1 (6 bases). Deletions cut 6 bases from V and 8 bases from J, with 16 bases between. The germline V gene encodes CDR1 MNHEY and CDR2 SMNVEV (reference sequence). The CDR3 is made up of 13 amino acids. Here the CDR3 DNA reads TGTGCCAGCAGCACTACTTCAGGGGCCGGCTACACCTTC. This translates into CASSTTSGAGYTF.

The chain has TRBV20-1 and TRBJ2-1; 14 positions match TRBD2. Germline values: CDR1 DFQATT, CDR2 SNEGSKA (reference sequence). This CDR3 comprises 18 residues. Losses at the gene ends were 6 bases for V and 4 bases for J; bases not matched to a gene: 14. The CDR3 DNA reads TGCAGTGCCAGTGGACTAGCGGGAGGATCAACCGCGTACAATGAGCAGTTCTTC. Amino acids: CSASGLAGGSTAYNEQFF.

At least ten counts were recorded for this clonotype. The chain carries TRBV28 and TRBJ1-2; 7 positions agree with TRBD1. The CDR3 contains 14 residues. Germline loops: CDR1 MDHEN, CDR2 SYDVKM. J gave up 2 bases and V 6 bases, and 6 bases lay outside the gene matches. The chain's CDR3 is CASRLGQLNYGYTF. Written as DNA, the CDR3 is TGTGCCAGCAGATTGGGACAGCTGAACTATGGCTACACCTTC.

This clonotype came up many times. The chain couples TRBV2 to TRBJ1-4; TRBD1 agrees at 7 bases. The germline CDR1 and CDR2 sequences are SNHLY and FYNNEI. Unmatched junction bases numbered 10, after V lost 8 bases and J lost 10 bases. This CDR3 comprises 13 residues. CDR3 loop: CASRDREQGKLFF. CDR3 DNA sequence: TGTGCCAGCCGCGACAGGGAGCAGGGAAAACTGTTTTTT.

This clonotype was found a few times. The V and J genes are TRBV20-1 and TRBJ1-1; TRBD1 is a possible D gene (5 bases). Trimming shortened V by 0 bases and J by 6 bases, and 14 bases separated the two germline ends. Germline CDR1 DFQATT, CDR2 SNEGSKA (reference sequence). The CDR3 is 14 residues long. This CDR3 is CSARDPRGRAEAFF. Written as DNA, the CDR3 is TGCAGTGCTAGAGATCCCCGGGGCAGGGCTGAAGCTTTCTTT.

This clonotype was counted a few times. J is TRBJ1-5 and V is TRBV27; tentatively, D is TRBD1 (5 bases). The CDR3 length is 15 residues. Trimming removed 7 bases at V and 0 bases at J, with 13 bases between. Per the germline V gene, CDR1 is MNHEY and CDR2 is SMNVEV (reference sequence). In DNA form, the CDR3 reads TGTGCCAGCAACCGAGCGGGGGATAGCAATCAGCCCCAGCATTTT. This codes for CASNRAGDSNQPQHF.

This clonotype was counted only a few times. This sequence joins TRBV18 and TRBJ1-1; TRBD1 aligns across 10 bases. CDR1 is KGHSH and CDR2 is LQKENI in the germline V gene. Trimming cost V 8 bases and J 3 bases; bases outside gene matches: 12. This CDR3 contains 16 residues. The CDR3 is CASAALGQGIYTEAFF. CDR3 DNA sequence: TGTGCCAGCGCAGCACTGGGACAGGGGATTTACACTGAAGCTTTCTTT.

Many counts were recorded for this clonotype. The rearrangement joins TRBV12-3 or TRBV12-4 to TRBJ2-7, with D perhaps matching TRBD1 (6 bases). CDR3 length equals 14 residues. V shed 3 bases and J shed 0 bases, with 9 bases lying between them. The CDR3 region has the DNA TGTGCCAGCAGTTTGGTACAGGGCTCCTACGAGCAGTACTTC. This encodes CASSLVQGSYEQYF.

The chain links TRBV6-1 to TRBJ1-2; D unclear. Trimming cost V 5 bases and J 12 bases, with 19 bases left between them. Per the germline V gene, CDR1 is MNHNS and CDR2 is SASEGT. This CDR3 is 13 amino acids long. CDR3 nucleotides: TGTGCCAGCAGTTATTACGTAGGGTCAGACGACACCTTC. Protein: CASSYYVGSDDTF.

The chain recombines TRBV30 with TRBJ1-4, with a possible D match to TRBD1 (5 bases). CDR3 length equals 12 residues. Germline V gives CDR1 GTSNPN, CDR2 SVGIG (reference sequence). V gave up 4 bases and J gave up 4 bases, with 7 bases separating them. The chain's CDR3 is CAWTGLNEKLFF. The CDR3 nucleotides are TGTGCCTGGACAGGGCTTAATGAAAAACTGTTTTTT.

The chain combines TRBV20-1 with TRBJ2-7, with TRBD1 matching 9 bases. The CDR3 extends over 12 amino acids. Germline CDR1 is DFQATT and CDR2 is SNEGSKA (reference sequence). V lost 5 bases, J lost 2 bases, and 1 base stayed unmatched. CDR3 amino acids: CSAGTGTYEQYF. The CDR3 DNA is TGCAGTGCTGGGACAGGGACCTACGAGCAGTACTTC.

This clonotype came up once. The chain recombines TRBV6-1 with TRBJ1-2; D remains ambiguous. From germline, CDR1 is MNHNS and CDR2 SASEGT. Trimming took 5 bases from V and 6 from J, leaving 16 bases between them. The CDR3 is made up of 14 amino acids. CDR3 sequence reads: CASSPPGPGDGYTF. In DNA form, the CDR3 reads TGTGCCAGCAGTCCCCCCGGGCCAGGTGATGGCTACACCTTC.

The chain joins TRBV5-6 to TRBJ2-7, with 10 nucleotides matching TRBD1. V gave up 4 bases and J gave up 3 bases; unmatched junction bases: 16. Germline V CDR1 and CDR2: SGHDT, YYEEEE. The CDR3 loop spans 18 amino acids. DNA of the CDR3: TGTGCCAGCAGCGACGGGACAGGGGCGGGGCACCTCTACTACGAGCAGTACTTC. It codes for CASSDGTGAGHLYYEQYF.

The chain carries TRBV6-5 and TRBJ2-1; 7 bases are shared with TRBD2. V lost 0 bases and J lost 15; bases outside the gene matches: 8. Germline lookup yields CDR1 MNHEY and CDR2 SVGAGI. The CDR3 runs to 13 residues. The CDR3 nucleotides read TGTGCCAGCAGTTACTCCCCTGGCGGGAGTCCGTTCTTC. Protein: CASSYSPGGSPFF.

This clonotype was detected many times. This sequence joins TRBV30 and TRBJ2-7; D gene uncertain. With 1 base removed from V and 7 bases from J, the gap between germline ends came to 8 bases. The germline gives CDR1 GTSNPN, CDR2 SVGIG (reference sequence). The CDR3 runs to 11 residues. As DNA, the CDR3 is TGTGCCTGGAGTGGGGCCAGGGAGCAGTACTTC. It is translated as CAWSGAREQYF. The variable domain in full, completed from reference TRBV30 and TRBJ2-7, reads SQTIHQWPATLVQPVGSPLSLECTVEGTSNPNLYWYRQAAGRGLQLLFYSVGIGQISSEVPQNLSASRPQDRQFILSSKKLLLSDSGFYLCAWSGAREQYFGPGTRLTVT.

To note about this clonotype: A read error may be the cause here, since a much bigger clone is one base away. The gene calls are TRBV4-2 and TRBJ1-1; D perhaps matches TRBD1 (5 bases). The CDR3 is made up of 16 amino acids. The germline gives CDR1 LGHNA, CDR2 YNFKEQ. V was trimmed by 4 bases and J by 4 bases, leaving 19 bases between them. DNA of the CDR3: TGTGCCAGCAGCCGAGAACCAGGGTTCCGGGGCACTGAAGCTTTCTTT. Its translation is CASSREPGFRGTEAFF.

This clonotype came up many times. The genes are TRBV4-1 and TRBJ1-1, with a tentative D call TRBD1 (6 bases). The CDR3 is 15 amino acids. Germline loops: CDR1 MGHRA, CDR2 YSYEKL. Between the trimmed V and J ends, which lost 1 base and 1 base, there was a span of 10 bases. The CDR3 reads CASSQGGARNTEAFF. CDR3 DNA: TGCGCCAGCAGCCAAGGGGGGGCCAGGAACACTGAAGCTTTCTTT.

This clonotype showed up many times. V usage is TRBV11-3 and J usage is TRBJ2-5; tentatively, D is TRBD2 (7 bases). CDR1 and CDR2 (germline): SGHNT, YENEEA. The ends were cut back, 3 bases at V and 4 bases at J, with 12 bases in the middle. There are 14 residues in the CDR3. The CDR3: CASSLGGGRETQYF. The CDR3 coding sequence is TGTGCCAGCAGCTTGGGAGGGGGGCGAGAGACCCAGTACTTC.

This clonotype was found many times. V and J are TRBV6-1 and TRBJ2-7, with D hard to call. Germline CDR1 reads MNHNS; CDR2 reads SASEGT. The CDR3 is 15 amino acids. V lost 0 bases and J lost 4, with 13 bases in between. CDR3 loop: CASSEAPVYGYEQYF. CDR3 nucleotides: TGTGCCAGCAGTGAAGCGCCAGTCTACGGGTACGAGCAGTACTTC.

In this sample, this clonotype turned up many times. The chain joins TRBV7-8 to TRBJ2-1; 8 bases are shared with TRBD2. V gave up 6 bases and J gave up 0 bases; unmatched junction bases: 4. CDR3 size: 15 residues. Germline V CDR1 and CDR2: SGHVS, FQNEAQ. The DNA of the CDR3 is TGTGCCAGCAGTCGCGGGAGGAACTCCTACAATGAGCAGTTCTTC. Amino acids: CASSRGRNSYNEQFF.

This clonotype has ten or more counts. V gene TRBV5-1 combines with J gene TRBJ2-6, with unresolved D. Germline V gene data show CDR1 as SGHRS and CDR2 as YFSETQ. The CDR3 has 14 residues. V was trimmed by 4 bases and J by 4 bases, leaving 9 bases between them. The chain's CDR3 is CASSQAPGANVLTF. DNA for the CDR3: TGCGCCAGCAGCCAGGCTCCCGGGGCCAACGTCCTGACTTTC.

This clonotype was detected many times. V and J are TRBV5-1 and TRBJ2-3; D is possibly TRBD1 (5 bases). Germline V gives CDR1 SGHRS, CDR2 YFSETQ. Between the trimmed V and J ends, which lost 6 bases and 4 bases, there was a span of 15 bases. This CDR3 spans 14 amino acids. The CDR3 sequence is CASTAFGAPDTQYF. CDR3 bases: TGCGCCAGCACCGCCTTTGGGGCCCCAGATACGCAGTATTTT.

The chain employs TRBV7-3 and TRBJ2-3; 11 bases line up with TRBD2. The CDR3 consists of 16 residues. The V and J ends lost 2 bases and 3 bases, in that order; junction bases with no gene match: 4. Germline V gene data show CDR1 as SGHTA and CDR2 as FQGTGA. CDR3 sequence: CASSLEPSGRTDTQYF. In DNA form, the CDR3 reads TGTGCCAGCAGCTTAGAGCCTAGCGGGAGGACAGATACGCAGTATTTT.

The V call is TRBV29-1, the J call TRBJ2-3, with 8 positions matching TRBD1. J lost 1 base, V lost 8 bases, and 8 bases had no gene match. The length of the CDR3 is 14 residues. Germline V gene sequence: CDR1 SQVTM, CDR2 ANQGSEA. CDR3 loop: CSLRPGQGTDTQYF. The CDR3, as DNA: TGCAGCCTCCGACCGGGACAGGGCACAGATACGCAGTATTTT.

This clonotype was detected only a few times. The chain employs TRBV7-9 and TRBJ2-2; TRBD1 might be the D (5 bases). Germline loops: CDR1 SEHNR, CDR2 FQNEAQ (reference sequence). The CDR3 has 16 amino acids. The ends were cut back, 5 bases at V and 0 bases at J, with 13 bases in the middle. CDR3 residues: CASSDGQIANTGELFF. CDR3 in DNA: TGTGCCAGCAGCGACGGACAAATCGCGAACACCGGGGAGCTGTTTTTT.

This clonotype was counted ten times or more. The genes are TRBV15 and TRBJ1-2, with D tentatively TRBD1 (6 bases). CDR1 LNHNV and CDR2 YYDKDF come from the germline V gene (reference sequence). This CDR3 spans 14 amino acids. Trimming pared 4 bases from V and 3 bases from J, leaving 12 bases between. The CDR3 DNA reads as TGTGCCACCAGCACCCGACAGGATCACTATGGCTACACCTTC. As protein: CATSTRQDHYGYTF.

This clonotype was counted ten times or more. The V and J genes are TRBV30 and TRBJ2-2; TRBD1 matches at 8 bases. V lost 8 bases, J lost 4 bases, and 9 bases stayed unmatched. Germline assignment: CDR1 GTSNPN and CDR2 SVGIG (reference sequence). The CDR3 runs 14 residues. This chain's CDR3 is CATKKTGVTGELFF. CDR3 DNA sequence: TGTGCCACGAAAAAGACAGGGGTCACCGGGGAGCTGTTTTTT.

In this sample, this clonotype turned up many times. The V and J genes are TRBV2 and TRBJ2-3; possibly TRBD1 for D (5 bases). Germline V lookup: CDR1 SNHLY, CDR2 FYNNEI. There are 14 residues in the CDR3. Deletions cut 8 bases from V and 5 bases from J, with 17 bases between. CDR3 sequence reads: CASRRDSLLDTQYF. The CDR3 region has the DNA TGTGCCAGCCGGAGAGACAGCTTACTAGATACGCAGTATTTT.

This clonotype was observed at least ten times. This rearrangement joins TRBV12-3 or TRBV12-4 to TRBJ1-1; 11 nucleotides line up with TRBD1. The CDR3 length is 16 residues. V gave up 5 bases and J gave up 7 bases; unmatched junction bases: 12. CDR3 DNA: TGTGCCAGCAGTCTCTGGACAGGGGGCGTTACTGTTGAAGCTTTCTTT. Encoded protein: CASSLWTGGVTVEAFF.